This TCR beta chain was captured by sequencing in a study of T cell changes during pregnancy in multiple sclerosis. There are 14 residues in the CDR3. Trimming removed 2 bases from V and 4 bases from J, with 9 bases in between. Germline CDR1 MNHNY, CDR2 SVGAGI (reference sequence). Profiled with immunoSEQ multiplex PCR; TCRdb holds only in-frame clones, not every one. The sample gives around 100,000 clones, around 92% of which show up once; around 1.8% is in the top ten. The receptor was derived from a female donor with multiple sclerosis, enrolled in a pregnancy study. The rearrangement joins TRBV6-6 to TRBJ1-5, with D maybe TRBD1 (5 bases). The specimen comprised peripheral blood, sampled after pregnancy. The CDR3 loop is CASSYGRGNQPQHF. The CDR3 bases are TGTGCCAGCAGTTACGGGAGGGGTAATCAGCCCCAGCATTTT.